The rows below give T cell receptor beta chains drawn from one sample of a study of CD8 T cells in ankylosing spondylitis. TCRdb independently ran MiXCR on the 5' RACE reads; one entry per CDR3 protein. Of about 170,000 distinct CDR3 sequences in the sample, about 17% are singletons; the top ten hold approximately 7.8%. The sequencing input was blood, either unsorted or a sorted T cell fraction (not recorded which). These receptors were collected from a male donor with ankylosing spondylitis or in good health (not recorded which). Both conserved end residues are part of each CDR3. D genes are given only for firm matches. Clone size is not always given. Where it is, it says once, few, many or a class for expanded clones.

CDR3nt	CDR3aa	abundance	v_gene	j_gene	d_gene
TGCGCCAGCAGCTTGGCTAGCGGGAGCTACACTGAGCAGTTCTTC	CASSLASGSYTEQFF	-	TRBV5-1	TRBJ2-1	TRBD2
TGTGCCACCAGTAGCGGCAACTCCTACGAGCAGTACTTC	CATSSGNSYEQYF	many	TRBV24-1	TRBJ2-7	-
TGCAGTGCTAGAGACGGTTTAAGGGCCCAGACTGAAGCTTTCTTT	CSARDGLRAQTEAFF	-	TRBV20-1	TRBJ1-1	-
TGTGCCAGCACTTTCGGGAGGGAGGGTTACAATGAGCAGCTCTTC	CASTFGREGYNEQLF	-	TRBV28	TRBJ2-1	TRBD2
TGCGCCAGCAGTGAGTCGGGCTCCTACGAGCAGTACTTC	CASSESGSYEQYF	many	TRBV10-1	TRBJ2-7	-
TGTGCCAGCAGCTCAGGGGGAAACCAGCCCCAGTATTTT	CASSSGGNQPQYF	once	TRBV7-6	TRBJ2-3	TRBD1
TGCGCCAGCAGCCAAGGTCGGATAGACGTGCAGTACTTC	CASSQGRIDVQYF	many	TRBV4-1	TRBJ2-7	-
TGCAGCGTTGAGCGACAGGTGCCCGGGGAGCTGTTTTTT	CSVERQVPGELFF	few	TRBV29-1	TRBJ2-2	-
TGTGCCAGCGGACAGGCGAGGAATCAGCCCCAGCATTTT	CASGQARNQPQHF	many	TRBV12-3/TRBV12-4	TRBJ1-5	TRBD1
TGTGCCAGCAGTTCCACCTTGTGGACAGGATGGACCGGGGAGCTGTTTTTT	CASSSTLWTGWTGELFF	-	TRBV28	TRBJ2-2	TRBD1
TGTGCCAGCAGCCCCGAGGGGGGCGCGTTTATATATGAGCAGTTCTTC	CASSPEGGAFIYEQFF	few	TRBV7-6	TRBJ2-1	-
TGTGCCAGTTCGAAGGAACAGGGCCGGGGTGAAAAACTGTTTTTT	CASSKEQGRGEKLFF	many	TRBV6-1	TRBJ1-4	-
TGCGCCAGCAGATTGCCGGGATCCCCAAACACCGGGGAGCTGTTTTTT	CASRLPGSPNTGELFF	many	TRBV5-1	TRBJ2-2	-
TGTGCCAGCAGCCGGAAAGCGGGACAGACGAACACCGGGGAGCTGTTTTTT	CASSRKAGQTNTGELFF	-	TRBV6-1	TRBJ2-2	-
TGTGCCAGCAGCCAATCACCACTAGCGGGAGACGCAGATACGCAGTATTTT	CASSQSPLAGDADTQYF	-	TRBV16	TRBJ2-3	TRBD2
TGTGCCAGCAGCTCGCTCGCGATGGGGCCCTCCTACGAGCAGTACTTC	CASSSLAMGPSYEQYF	few	TRBV3-1	TRBJ2-7	-
TGTGCCAGTAGTCACTCACCACAAGATGGCTACACCTTC	CASSHSPQDGYTF	many	TRBV19	TRBJ1-2	-
TGCAGTGCTAGAGTCGACAGTCGAGCCAAAAACATTCAGTACTTC	CSARVDSRAKNIQYF	few	TRBV20-1	TRBJ2-4	-
TGTGCCAGCAGTGAACTCCCGACGGGCATTCAGGAAAAACTGTTTTTT	CASSELPTGIQEKLFF	many	TRBV25-1	TRBJ1-4	-
TGCAGTGCTAACAACTGGGGGGATGAGCAGTTCTTC	CSANNWGDEQFF	many	TRBV20-1	TRBJ2-1	-
TGTGCCAGCAGCCAAGATTCCTCCGGGGGTGGCTCCTACGAGCAGTACTTC	CASSQDSSGGGSYEQYF	few	TRBV14	TRBJ2-7	-
TGTGCCAGCAGCTACGGCCTAGCGGGGGAGCAGTACTTC	CASSYGLAGEQYF	-	TRBV11-2	TRBJ2-7	TRBD2
TGTGCCAGCAGCTTGGTGTCGGCGTTCGGTTCCGAGCAGTACTTC	CASSLVSAFGSEQYF	-	TRBV5-5	TRBJ2-7	-
TGTGCTAGTGGGACTAGCGCCAACAATGAGCAGTTCTTC	CASGTSANNEQFF	-	TRBV12-5	TRBJ2-1	TRBD2
TGTGCCAGCAGCCCACCCGGGACTGAAGCTTTCTTT	CASSPPGTEAFF	many	TRBV28	TRBJ1-1	-
TGCGCCAGCAGGCAGGCTGCCGACTCCTACAATGAGCAGTTCTTC	CASRQAADSYNEQFF	many	TRBV5-1	TRBJ2-1	-
TGCAGTGCTAGAGATACGGGGGGGGCGCGCAGGAACACTGAAGCTTTCTTT	CSARDTGGARRNTEAFF	many	TRBV20-1	TRBJ1-1	-
TGTGCCAGCAGCGTCAGTCCGGGAGCGGGAGACACGCAGTATTTT	CASSVSPGAGDTQYF	many	TRBV7-8	TRBJ2-3	TRBD2
TGTGCCAGAAGCTTGGAATGCCAGGGGACGCGCCCCAAAAACATTCAGTACTTC	CARSLECQGTRPKNIQYF	-	TRBV5-3	TRBJ2-4	-
TGCGCCAGCAGCCCTGGACAGGGTCCCACTGAAGCTTTCTTT	CASSPGQGPTEAFF	many	TRBV5-1	TRBJ1-1	TRBD1
TGTGCCACCTCCAGGGAGGGTATTGAGACCCAGTACTTC	CATSREGIETQYF	-	TRBV2	TRBJ2-5	TRBD2
TGTGCCAGTAGTATCGGGGCAGGACGTGAAAAACTGTTTTTT	CASSIGAGREKLFF	-	TRBV19	TRBJ1-4	-
TGTGCCAGCAGCTTAGAGGATCGGGCCCAGCATTTT	CASSLEDRAQHF	-	TRBV7-9	TRBJ1-5	-
TGTGCCAGCAGCTTGTCCGTTACAGGGTACAATGAGCAGTTCTTC	CASSLSVTGYNEQFF	-	TRBV5-6	TRBJ2-1	-
TGCGCCAGCAGCGGGGGACAGGGTCGCTACGAGCAGTACTTC	CASSGGQGRYEQYF	few	TRBV5-1	TRBJ2-7	TRBD1
TGCAGTGCCACCCAAATAGACAGTCCCGGGGATACGCAGTATTTT	CSATQIDSPGDTQYF	-	TRBV20-1	TRBJ2-3	-
TGTGCCAGCAGTTACGATTACAATGAGCAGTTCTTC	CASSYDYNEQFF	-	TRBV6-5	TRBJ2-1	-
TGTGCCAGCAGTATCGGCGGGTCAGTCGAGCAGTACTTC	CASSIGGSVEQYF	many	TRBV28	TRBJ2-7	-
TGTGCCAGCAGCCTTGACCCGGGGGGGCAGTTCTTC	CASSLDPGGQFF	many	TRBV12-3/TRBV12-4	TRBJ2-1	TRBD2
TGTGCCAGCACCAACTCAGGGGTTAATGGCTACACCTTC	CASTNSGVNGYTF	many	TRBV12-3/TRBV12-4	TRBJ1-2	-